This T cell receptor beta chain stems from a study of cytomegalovirus exposure and HLA in healthy donors. As for the study in general: Findings of an earlier analysis included around 120 million unique TCR beta sequences from roughly 200 million T cells.

The PCR used 60 Vbeta and 13 Jbeta primers. Libraries were prepared by immunoSEQ multiplex PCR; TCRdb keeps only in-frame clonotypes and omits some of them. The data contain 150,000 to 200,000 clones, about 80% of them singletons. Concerning this clone itself: The antigen is undetermined.

Findings and caveats of the study: There were some V segments, including TRBV6-2 and TRBV6-3, excluded as indistinguishable. The authors later found HLA-associated TCR beta chains more clonally expanded than equally common others. Apart from CMV serostatus, no immune exposure information was available.

This CDR3 comprises 16 residues. The V and J ends lost 3 bases and 5 bases respectively, with 18 bases between them. CDR1 and CDR2 (germline): KGHSH, LQKENI. The TCR originated in a man aged 18 to 30 in good health and CMV-seronegative. This rearrangement joins TRBV18 to TRBJ2-3, with D maybe TRBD1 (5 bases). Source material: PBMCs. The CDR3 DNA is TGTGCCAGCTCACCGGATGGGCAGGGCTGGGGAGATACGCAGTATTTT. The encoded protein is CASSPDGQGWGDTQYF.